Below are 10 T cell receptor beta chains sequenced from a single sample in a study of blood T cell repertoires in COVID-19. Assay used: immunoSEQ multiplex PCR; TCRdb lists only in-frame clones, some missing. The repertoire holds some 220,000 clones, with 65% to 85% as singletons. The specimen sequenced was peripheral blood. The receptors were sampled from a human donor in a cohort sampled during active COVID-19.

CDR3 amino acids: CASSYLGDTDTQYF. Here the CDR3 DNA reads TGTGCCAGCAGCTACCTAGGGGACACAGATACGCAGTATTTT. The chain has TRBV28 and TRBJ2-3; possible D gene TRBD1, 5 bases. Germline CDR1 reads MDHEN; CDR2 reads SYDVKM. CDR3 length: 14 residues. Trimming removed 6 bases from V and 2 bases from J, with 12 bases in between.

This clone was found once. The rearrangement joins TRBV20-1 to TRBJ2-7, with D perhaps matching TRBD2 (5 bases). V lost 3 bases to trimming and J lost 2 bases, with 14 bases between them. The V gene's germline CDR1 is DFQATT and CDR2 SNEGSKA (reference sequence). CDR3 length: 14 residues. The CDR3 DNA reads TGCAGTGCTAGTGTTATGACTACGCCCTACGAGCAGTACTTC. The encoded protein is CSASVMTTPYEQYF.

CDR3: CASSARGQRDIYNEQFF. The CDR3, as DNA: TGTGCCAGCAGCGCCCGAGGCCAGCGGGACATCTACAATGAGCAGTTCTTC. The chain links TRBV9 to TRBJ2-1; D may be TRBD2 (7 bases). V was cut by 3 bases and J by 3 bases, with 19 bases left in between. Germline V lookup: CDR1 SGDLS, CDR2 YYNGEE. This CDR3 has 17 residues.

V and J are TRBV7-9 and TRBJ2-3; 8 bases are a match to TRBD2. Losses at the gene ends were 2 bases for V and 6 bases for J; bases not matched to a gene: 19. This CDR3 has 19 residues. Per germline, CDR1 SEHNR and CDR2 FQNEAQ (reference sequence). CDR3 nucleotides: TGTGCCAGCAGCTTATACCCGGGAGGGCCCTCGAGGGATGATGATACGCAGTATTTT. Amino acid sequence: CASSLYPGGPSRDDDTQYF.

The genes are TRBV3-1 (or the pseudogene TRBV3-2) and TRBJ1-5; D is possibly TRBD1 (5 bases). Germline CDR1 LGHDT, CDR2 YNNKEL (reference sequence). The CDR3 spans 18 residues. Trimming took off 0 bases at V and 1 base at J, with 16 bases between the two ends. In DNA form, the CDR3 reads TGTGCCAGCAGCCAAGAATTTAAGGAGGGGCAAAGCAATCAGCCCCAGCATTTT. Protein product: CASSQEFKEGQSNQPQHF.

J is TRBJ1-4 and V is TRBV27, with 9 nucleotides matching TRBD1. The length of the CDR3 is 15 residues. Germline V CDR1 and CDR2: MNHEY, SMNVEV (reference sequence). Trimming cost V 5 bases and J 3 bases; bases outside gene matches: 4. The CDR3 nucleotides are TGTGCCAGCAGTCTCGGACAGGGGCCTAATGAAAAACTGTTTTTT. It encodes CASSLGQGPNEKLFF.

The chain employs TRBV28 and TRBJ2-3; tentatively, D is TRBD1 (6 bases). Trimming shortened V by 3 bases and J by 0 bases, and 16 bases separated the two germline ends. CDR1 is MDHEN and CDR2 is SYDVKM in the germline V gene. This CDR3 is built from 17 residues. In DNA form, the CDR3 reads TGTGCCAGCAGTTTTAAAAGGGCAGGGGCTAGCACAGATACGCAGTATTTT. Its protein product is CASSFKRAGASTDTQYF.

The chain employs TRBV18 and TRBJ2-1; D remains ambiguous. Germline V gene lookup returns CDR1 KGHSH and CDR2 LQKENI. V was trimmed by 2 bases and J by 8 bases, leaving 13 bases between them. This CDR3 has 14 amino acids. The CDR3 loop reads CASSPETATDEQFF. CDR3 in DNA: TGTGCCAGCTCACCAGAAACCGCTACGGATGAGCAGTTCTTC.

The V call is TRBV3-1 (or the pseudogene TRBV3-2), the J call TRBJ1-1; D unresolved. The V gene lost 0 bases and the J gene lost 0 bases, with 5 bases spanning the gap. The CDR3 loop spans 14 amino acids. The V gene's germline CDR1 is LGHDT and CDR2 YNNKEL (reference sequence). The chain's CDR3 is CASSQDRMNTEAFF. For the CDR3, the DNA is TGTGCCAGCAGCCAAGACAGGATGAACACTGAAGCTTTCTTT.

This clone was recorded only once. The chain carries TRBV30 and TRBJ1-2; no clear D gene. The CDR3 spans 13 residues. Trimming took 8 bases from V and 4 from J, leaving 17 bases between them. The germline gives CDR1 GTSNPN, CDR2 SVGIG (reference sequence). The CDR3 loop is CAGPRRSSYGYTF. DNA for the CDR3: TGTGCCGGGCCCCGTCGATCCTCCTATGGCTACACCTTC.